This T cell receptor beta chain is from a study of beta chain features in type 1 diabetes. Germline CDR1 is SGHRS and CDR2 is YFSETQ. The V gene lost 2 bases and the J gene lost 3 bases, with 14 bases spanning the gap. The CDR3 extends over 15 amino acids. This clone was counted a single time. Its antigen remains unidentified. Study observations and caveats: Researchers report that Type 1 diabetes patients had moderately but significantly shorter TCRB CDR3s across all four CD4+ subsets. HLA effects on TCRB rearrangement stayed unresolved here.

Sorting that relied on CD45RO/CCR7/CD25/CD127/CD95/CD27 yielded CD4+ naive, central memory, regulatory and stem cell-like memory cells. The entirety of the isolated RNA underwent reverse transcription, so expressed TCRB transcripts were sequenced. Sequencing of naive, central memory and regulatory T cell samples gave an average of roughly 3.5 million reads. Repertoires were generated with immunoSEQ multiplex PCR, while TCRdb's copy carries only in-frame clones and drops some. The sample includes some 150,000 clones, 48% seen only once; the top ten take around 0.43%. Input material: Tregs from blood. This clonotype was obtained from a man younger than 30 in good health. This rearrangement joins TRBV5-1 to TRBJ2-5; TRBD2 is a possible D gene (6 bases). CDR3 DNA sequence: TGCGCCAGCAGCTTCTCTGTTGGAGGGAAAGAGACCCAGTACTTC. This codes for CASSFSVGGKETQYF.